The 29 T cell receptor beta chains reported below all come from one sample, sequenced in a study of PD-L1 blockade in urothelial cancer. The assay was immunoSEQ multiplex PCR, and TCRdb's table has in-frame clones only and misses some. The sample includes around 130,000 clones, less than 85% seen only once; the top ten take roughly 3.2%. As for time point: pretreatment peripheral blood. Sequenced here: PBMCs, sampled around atezolizumab (anti-PD-L1) treatment. The origin of the receptors is a man aged 45-60 years with urothelial cancer.

The V and J genes are TRBV2 and TRBJ2-1, with D perhaps matching TRBD2 (5 bases). The CDR3 is made up of 14 amino acids. Germline CDR1 and CDR2: SNHLY and FYNNEI. V gave up 4 bases and J gave up 0 bases, with 7 bases separating them. The CDR3 reads CASSVGSSYNEQFF. CDR3 DNA sequence: TGTGCCAGCAGTGTTGGGAGCTCCTACAATGAGCAGTTCTTC.

The rearrangement uses TRBV13 and TRBJ2-3; no firm D call. The CDR3 covers 13 residues. V lost 8 bases and J lost 1, with 10 bases in between. In germline, CDR1 is PRHDT, CDR2 FYEKMQ (reference sequence). CDR3 loop: CASSTRGTDTQYF. Written as DNA, the CDR3 is TGTGCCAGCTCCACTCGAGGCACAGATACGCAGTATTTT.

The gene calls are TRBV29-1 and TRBJ1-2; 7 nucleotides align to TRBD1. This CDR3 region has 14 residues. Per germline, CDR1 SQVTM and CDR2 ANQGSEA. Losses at the gene ends were 2 bases for V and 5 bases for J; bases not matched to a gene: 8. The CDR3 protein is CSVEKQGFGYGYTF. CDR3 nucleotides: TGCAGCGTTGAAAAACAGGGGTTTGGATATGGCTACACCTTC.

The genes are TRBV11-2 and TRBJ1-2; 7 nucleotides agree with TRBD1. The CDR3 has 14 amino acids. V was clipped by 5 bases and J by 7 bases; unmatched bases: 10. CDR1 and CDR2 (germline): SGHAT, FQNNGV. The CDR3 DNA reads as TGTGCCAGCAGCACAGGACAGGTGGCTGTTGGCTACACCTTC. This codes for CASSTGQVAVGYTF.

V usage is TRBV19 and J usage is TRBJ1-3; 7 nucleotides align to TRBD1. CDR3 length: 16 amino acids. Trimming cost V 5 bases and J 0 bases; bases outside gene matches: 7. Germline values: CDR1 LNHDA, CDR2 SQIVND (reference sequence). The CDR3 DNA reads as TGTGCCAGTAGTTCTGGGACAGTTTCCTCTGGAAACACCATATATTTT. Its protein product is CASSSGTVSSGNTIYF.

The chain uses TRBV5-4 and TRBJ2-3; 13 positions match TRBD2. In germline, CDR1 is SGHNT, CDR2 YYREEE (reference sequence). The length of the CDR3 is 13 residues. Losses at the gene ends were 4 bases for V and 14 bases for J; bases not matched to a gene: 7. This CDR3 is CASSDGTSGNGYF. The CDR3, as DNA: TGTGCCAGCAGCGACGGGACTAGCGGGAATGGGTATTTT.

This clone showed up many times. The chain employs TRBV7-8 and TRBJ2-1; TRBD2 aligns across 10 bases. Germline CDR1 is SGHVS and CDR2 is FQNEAQ. This CDR3 is 15 amino acids long. The V and J ends lost 8 bases and 9 bases, in that order; junction bases with no gene match: 13. The CDR3 loop is CASQRGDSGRSEQFF. The CDR3 DNA reads TGTGCCAGCCAACGCGGGGATAGCGGGAGGAGTGAGCAGTTCTTC.

This chain uses TRBV9 with TRBJ2-5; D is ambiguous. The CDR3 sequence is 15 residues long. V gave up 4 bases and J gave up 0 bases, with 13 bases separating them. Germline values: CDR1 SGDLS, CDR2 YYNGEE. The CDR3 loop is CASSPTMTYQETQYF. CDR3 sequence (DNA): TGTGCCAGCAGCCCCACTATGACCTACCAAGAGACCCAGTACTTC.

This chain connects TRBV7-3 to TRBJ2-1; tentatively, D is TRBD2 (5 bases). Trimming took off 0 bases at V and 0 bases at J, with 6 bases between the two ends. Per the germline V gene, CDR1 is SGHTA and CDR2 is FQGTGA. This CDR3 contains 15 residues. The CDR3 region is CASSLTGDSYNEQFF. The CDR3 DNA reads TGTGCCAGCAGCTTAACCGGGGACTCCTACAATGAGCAGTTCTTC. Looking up the rest from reference TRBV7-3 and TRBJ2-1 gives the full variable domain: GAGVSQTPSNKVTEKGKYVELRCDPISGHTALYWYRQSLGQGPEFLIYFQGTGAADDSGLPNDRFFAVRPEGSVSTLKIQRTERGDSAVYLCASSLTGDSYNEQFFGPGTRLTVL.

V and J are TRBV7-9 and TRBJ2-3; no reliable D call. V was cut by 3 bases and J by 2 bases, with 9 bases left in between. CDR1 is SEHNR and CDR2 is FQNEAQ in the germline V gene (reference sequence). CDR3 length: 14 amino acids. The CDR3 nucleotides read TGTGCCAGCAGCTTGGTACAGAACACAGATACGCAGTATTTT. Translated: CASSLVQNTDTQYF.

With regard to this clone: In the same sample, other DNA sequences code for this CDR3. Here the CDR3 reads CASSLGQGNEKLFF. CDR3 nucleotide sequence: TGCGCCAGCAGCTTGGGACAGGGGAATGAAAAACTGTTTTTT. V is TRBV5-1 and J is TRBJ1-4, with 8 nucleotides matching TRBD1. With 0 bases clipped from V and 5 bases from J, the junction kept 0 bases outside the gene matches. The CDR3 runs 14 residues. CDR1 and CDR2 (germline): SGHRS, YFSETQ.

The chain couples TRBV19 to TRBJ2-3; TRBD2 agrees at 15 bases. J gave up 8 bases and V 1 base, and 7 bases lay outside the gene matches. The length of the CDR3 is 17 residues. Germline V gives CDR1 LNHDA, CDR2 SQIVND (reference sequence). The CDR3 region is CASSIVGLAGGQATQYF. As DNA, the CDR3 is TGTGCCAGTAGTATAGTCGGACTAGCGGGAGGGCAGGCTACGCAGTATTTT.

The CDR3 DNA reads as TGTGCCAGCAGGGTCACAGGCCTCTCTGGAAACACCATATATTTT. Amino acids: CASRVTGLSGNTIYF. The chain links TRBV27 to TRBJ1-3; a possible D gene is TRBD1 (5 bases). CDR1 is MNHEY, CDR2 SMNVEV, per germline (reference sequence). The CDR3 contains 15 residues. V shed 6 bases and J shed 0 bases, with 12 bases lying between them.

V gene TRBV30 combines with J gene TRBJ1-1; D may be TRBD1 (5 bases). Trimming removed 5 bases from V and 5 bases from J, with 18 bases in between. This CDR3 contains 14 residues. Germline V CDR1 and CDR2: GTSNPN, SVGIG (reference sequence). The CDR3: CAWVTRAGGTEAFF. The CDR3 bases are TGTGCCTGGGTCACTCGGGCGGGGGGAACTGAAGCTTTCTTT.

V and J are TRBV7-8 and TRBJ2-7; TRBD1 matches at 8 bases. The CDR3 contains 14 residues. With 3 bases clipped from V and 4 bases from J, the junction kept 5 bases outside the gene matches. CDR1 is SGHVS and CDR2 is FQNEAQ in the germline V gene. DNA for the CDR3: TGTGCCAGCAGCTTTGCAGGGGGCTATTACGAGCAGTACTTC. It is translated as CASSFAGGYYEQYF.

The genes are TRBV10-3 and TRBJ1-2; 9 nucleotides agree with TRBD1. Germline V gives CDR1 ENHRY, CDR2 SYGVKD. V trimming: 6 bases; J trimming: 8 bases; junction bases outside the gene matches: 7. This CDR3 has 13 amino acids. The CDR3 nucleotides are TGTGCCATCAGCCGGGACAGGGCTTCGGGCTACACCTTC. This sequence encodes CAISRDRASGYTF.

Concerning this clone: This specimen includes other DNA sequences encoding the same CDR3. CDR3 sequence: CASSVDSGYEQYF. CDR3 DNA sequence: TGTGCCAGCAGCGTAGACTCTGGCTACGAGCAGTACTTC. V usage is TRBV9 and J usage is TRBJ2-7; D not resolved. The CDR3 covers 13 residues. The V and J ends lost 0 bases and 3 bases respectively, with 7 bases between them. Germline V gives CDR1 SGDLS, CDR2 YYNGEE.

The CDR3 reads CAWNRVAGTGHYNSPLHF. Here the CDR3 DNA reads TGTGCCTGGAACCGCGTGGCCGGGACAGGGCACTATAATTCACCCCTCCACTTT. The J gene is TRBJ1-6, the V gene TRBV30; TRBD1 agrees at 9 bases. The trim removed 4 bases at V and 3 bases at J, leaving 13 bases unmatched. This CDR3 comprises 18 residues. From germline, CDR1 is GTSNPN and CDR2 SVGIG (reference sequence). The complete variable domain, with remaining parts taken from reference TRBV30 and TRBJ1-6, reads SQTIHQWPATLVQPVGSPLSLECTVEGTSNPNLYWYRQAAGRGLQLLFYSVGIGQISSEVPQNLSASRPQDRQFILSSKKLLLSDSGFYLCAWNRVAGTGHYNSPLHFGNGTRLTVT.

The rearrangement uses TRBV10-2 and TRBJ2-2; 12 nucleotides agree with TRBD2. Losses at the gene ends were 6 bases for V and 7 bases for J; bases not matched to a gene: 6. Germline V gene sequence: CDR1 WSHSY, CDR2 SAAADI. This CDR3 has 15 residues. In nucleotides, the CDR3 is TGCGCCAGCAGGACTAGCGGGAGTTCCGGCGGGGAGCTGTTTTTT. Protein: CASRTSGSSGGELFF.

This sequence joins TRBV27 and TRBJ2-5, with D possibly matching TRBD2 (6 bases). There are 14 residues in the CDR3. Trimming took off 4 bases at V and 2 bases at J, with 11 bases between the two ends. Looked up from germline, CDR1 is MNHEY and CDR2 is SMNVEV (reference sequence). CDR3 nucleotide sequence: TGTGCCAGCAGTTGGGCCGGGACTCAAGAGACCCAGTACTTC. It yields the protein CASSWAGTQETQYF.

This sequence joins TRBV18 and TRBJ1-1; 7 bases align to TRBD1. Germline loops: CDR1 KGHSH, CDR2 LQKENI. V dropped 9 bases and J dropped 1; count of bases not matched to a gene: 5. This CDR3 is built from 13 residues. CDR3 DNA: TGTGCCAGTTCAGCAGGGGGGAACACTGAAGCTTTCTTT. Translated, it gives CASSAGGNTEAFF.

The CDR3 is CASSLNSRGQGADTQYF. The CDR3 DNA sequence: TGTGCCAGCAGCTTAAACTCTCGAGGCCAAGGGGCAGATACGCAGTATTTT. The chain joins TRBV7-3 to TRBJ2-3; maybe TRBD1 (5 bases). Between the trimmed V and J ends, which lost 1 base and 4 bases, there was a span of 18 bases. This CDR3 is built from 17 residues. Germline V gene lookup returns CDR1 SGHTA and CDR2 FQGTGA.

This clone was found a few times. The J gene is TRBJ2-1, the V gene TRBV6-6; 14 nucleotides match TRBD2. From germline, CDR1 is MNHNY and CDR2 SVGAGI (reference sequence). V shed 4 bases and J 9 bases; nucleotides not matched to a gene: 5. This CDR3 contains 15 residues. This CDR3 reads CASSSGLAGDTEQFF. The CDR3 nucleotides are TGTGCCAGCAGTTCGGGACTAGCGGGAGATACTGAGCAGTTCTTC.

The chain has TRBV18 and TRBJ1-1, with D possibly matching TRBD1 (6 bases). The CDR3 extends over 17 amino acids. Germline CDR1 KGHSH, CDR2 LQKENI. Trimming shortened V by 0 bases and J by 2 bases, and 16 bases separated the two germline ends. This CDR3 reads CASSPPGGAAGNTEAFF. In DNA form, the CDR3 reads TGTGCCAGCTCACCACCGGGGGGGGCGGCGGGAAACACTGAAGCTTTCTTT.

The rearrangement joins TRBV6-5 to TRBJ2-1, with D perhaps TRBD1 (6 bases). The CDR3 has 15 residues. Trimming pared 2 bases from V and 3 bases from J, leaving 11 bases between. Germline CDR1 MNHEY, CDR2 SVGAGI. CDR3 in DNA: TGTGCCAGCAGTTACGGGGGCGTCGTCTACAATGAGCAGTTCTTC. Translation: CASSYGGVVYNEQFF.

This clone was picked up one time. CDR3 region: CASSFGGRGREQFF. The CDR3 DNA is TGTGCCAGCAGCTTTGGGGGAAGGGGGCGTGAGCAGTTCTTC. This chain connects TRBV11-3 to TRBJ2-1; 7 bases match TRBD1. There are 14 residues in the CDR3. Germline loops: CDR1 SGHNT, CDR2 YENEEA. Losses at the gene ends were 3 bases for V and 9 bases for J; bases not matched to a gene: 8.

This chain uses TRBV28 with TRBJ2-2, with 11 bases fitting TRBD2. J was trimmed by 3 bases and V by 10 bases; bases with no gene match: 7. Germline V gene lookup returns CDR1 MDHEN and CDR2 SYDVKM. CDR3 length: 15 residues. CDR3 bases: TGTGCCATCGGGGGACTAGCGGATTACACCGGGGAGCTGTTTTTT. Encoded protein: CAIGGLADYTGELFF.

The CDR3 here is CASRSSGRRTDTQYF. In DNA, the CDR3 is TGTGCCAGCAGGTCGAGCGGGAGAAGAACAGATACGCAGTATTTT. This chain connects TRBV7-9 to TRBJ2-3; 8 bases are a match to TRBD2. The CDR3 length is 15 residues. The V segment lost 6 bases and the J segment 3 bases; nucleotides outside the gene matches: 8. Germline V gene sequence: CDR1 SEHNR, CDR2 FQNEAQ (reference sequence). Combining the CDR3 with reference TRBV7-9 and TRBJ2-3 gives the whole variable domain DTGVSQNPRHKITKRGQNVTFRCDPISEHNRLYWYRQTLGQGPEFLTYFQNEAQLEKSRLLSDRFSAERPKGSFSTLEIQRTEQGDSAMYLCASRSSGRRTDTQYFGPGTRLTVL.

The chain has TRBV25-1 and TRBJ2-4, with D unresolved. Germline V gene lookup returns CDR1 MGHDK and CDR2 SYGVNS. With 7 bases removed from V and 0 bases from J, the gap between germline ends came to 10 bases. The length of the CDR3 is 14 residues. Here the CDR3 DNA reads TGTGCCAGCACGTCCTCACTAGCCAAAAACATTCAGTACTTC. Translation gives CASTSSLAKNIQYF.